Listed here is a single T cell receptor (beta chain). The target antigen is unknown. The data are from a study of shared clonotypes between healthy human individuals. Every subset's genomic DNA went evenly onto several immunoSEQ plates. Profiled with immunoSEQ multiplex PCR; TCRdb holds only in-frame clones, not every one. The data show 400,000 to 550,000 clones, roughly 78% seen once. Study findings and constraints: Few donors limited the genetic and exposure-history diversity represented.

From germline, CDR1 is SGHDN and CDR2 FVKESK. V was shortened by 1 base and J by 2 bases, with 6 bases between the two germline ends. The CDR3 loop spans 14 amino acids. V and J are TRBV14 and TRBJ1-5; D is possibly TRBD1 (5 bases). The receptor comes from a woman aged 40 to 49 in good health. Some clones in this sample may be carry-over from other donors' samples. Material for sequencing was PBMCs. CDR3 in DNA: TGTGCCAGCAGCCAAGGAGGGGGCAATCAGCCCCAGCATTTT. As protein: CASSQGGGNQPQHF. Full variable domain (rest looked up from reference TRBV14 and TRBJ1-5): EAGVTQFPSHSVIEKGQTVTLRCDPISGHDNLYWYRRVMGKEIKFLLHFVKESKQDESGMPNNRFLAERTGGTYSTLKVQPAELEDSGVYFCASSQGGGNQPQHFGDGTRLSIL.